What follows describes a single T cell receptor (beta chain). As yet, its antigen is unknown. The CDR3 length is 12 residues. From germline, CDR1 is SGHDN and CDR2 FVKESK. The V end lost 0 bases, the J end lost 15 bases, and 12 bases lay between the germline ends. This entry comes from a study of cytomegalovirus exposure and HLA in healthy donors. Study-wide results and caveats: A later analysis showed that HLA-associated TCR beta chains had undergone more clonal expansion than equally common others. A later analysis linked 15,000 to 20,000 TCR beta sequences to HLA alleles at 0.05 false discovery rate. A later analysis found most CMV-associated TCR beta chains apparently HLA-restricted.

Primers: 60 Vbeta forward and 13 Jbeta reverse. Assay used: immunoSEQ multiplex PCR; TCRdb lists only in-frame clones, some missing. The table records 150,000 to 200,000 clones, 75% to 90% of them present only once. Material: PBMCs. The source is a human donor in good health. V gene TRBV14 combines with J gene TRBJ2-1; D unclear. The CDR3 DNA sequence: TGTGCCAGCAGCCAAGATTTGGGTAGGAGGTTCTTC. This sequence encodes CASSQDLGRRFF.